Below, one T cell receptor (beta chain) is given with its context. No antigen is known for it. This sample is part of a study of OX40 agonist ivuxolimab in advanced cancers. Study context: Patients were treated with ivuxolimab, an agonistic anti-OX40 (CD134) antibody. Three individuals attained partial responses, comprising one hepatocellular carcinoma case and two cutaneous melanoma cases. Study-wide points: Partial responders receiving 0.1-3.0 mg/kg showed among the lowest clonal expansion.

V was clipped by 5 bases and J by 1 base, with 16 bases between them. Looked up from germline, CDR1 is SGHTA and CDR2 is FQGNSA. The length of the CDR3 is 16 residues. On cycle 4 day 1 and cycle 7 day 1, as well as at baseline, blood was sampled. The method was immunoSEQ multiplex PCR; TCRdb's version includes in-frame clones alone and lacks a portion of them. This table has around 40,000 clones, roughly 91% appearing once. J is TRBJ2-3 and V is TRBV7-2, with a weak D call TRBD1 (5 bases). This receptor was obtained from an adult with an advanced solid tumor such as melanoma, head and neck, liver or kidney cancer. The sequencing here drew on CD4+ or CD8+ T cells sorted from blood, taken in a trial of the OX40 agonist ivuxolimab. DNA for the CDR3: TGTGCCAGCAGCCGTAGGGGCAGTGTCGGCACAGATACGCAGTATTTT. The encoded protein is CASSRRGSVGTDTQYF.